What follows are 2 T cell receptor beta chains derived from one specimen sequenced in a study of blood T cell repertoires in COVID-19. Here immunoSEQ multiplex PCR was the method, and the copy in TCRdb shows in-frame clones only, minus some. The table has about 180,000 clones, over 60% seen once. The source material was peripheral blood. These receptors came from an older woman with acute or convalescent COVID-19.

The V gene is TRBV19, the J gene TRBJ1-5; perhaps TRBD1 as D (5 bases). The CDR3 length is 15 residues. The ends were cut back, 5 bases at V and 6 bases at J, with 17 bases in the middle. In germline, CDR1 is LNHDA, CDR2 SQIVND (reference sequence). CDR3 sequence (DNA): TGTGCCAGTAGTCCGGACCCGGGGGTAGTTCAGCCCCAGCATTTT. Its translation: CASSPDPGVVQPQHF.

The genes are TRBV3-1 (or the pseudogene TRBV3-2) and TRBJ2-5, with 13 nucleotides matching TRBD2. Per the germline V gene, CDR1 is LGHDT and CDR2 is YNNKEL (reference sequence). The J segment lost 5 bases and the V segment lost 4 bases, leaving 13 bases of the junction unmatched. This CDR3 has 18 amino acids. The CDR3 DNA follows: TGTGCCAGCAGCCCGCGTGGACTAGCGGGAGTAGAAGGCGAGACCCAGTACTTC. Translated, it gives CASSPRGLAGVEGETQYF.